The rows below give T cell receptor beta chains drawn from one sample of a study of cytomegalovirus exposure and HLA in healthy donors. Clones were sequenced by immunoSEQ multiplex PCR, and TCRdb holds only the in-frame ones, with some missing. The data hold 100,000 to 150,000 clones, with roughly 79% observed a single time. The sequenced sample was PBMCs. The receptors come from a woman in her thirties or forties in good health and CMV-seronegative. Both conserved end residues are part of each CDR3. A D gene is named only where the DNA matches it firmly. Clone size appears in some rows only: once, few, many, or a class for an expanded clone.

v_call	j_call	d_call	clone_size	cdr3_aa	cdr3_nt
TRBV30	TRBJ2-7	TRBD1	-	CAWERTGGLEQYF	TGTGCCTGGGAGCGGACAGGGGGGCTCGAGCAGTACTTC
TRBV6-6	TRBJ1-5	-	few	CASSYSEGGQPQHF	TGTGCCAGCAGTTACTCGGAGGGGGGGCAGCCCCAGCATTTT
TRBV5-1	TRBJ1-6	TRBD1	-	CASSSGQGSSPLHF	TGCGCCAGCAGCTCCGGACAGGGAAGTTCACCCCTCCACTTT
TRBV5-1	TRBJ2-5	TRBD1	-	CASSFGQGQETQYF	TGCGCCAGCAGCTTCGGACAGGGCCAAGAGACCCAGTACTTC
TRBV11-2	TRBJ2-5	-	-	CASSLDAVAENQETQYF	TGTGCCAGCAGCTTAGATGCGGTAGCGGAGAATCAAGAGACCCAGTACTTC
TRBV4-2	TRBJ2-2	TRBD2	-	CASSPRLERLAGDGELFF	TGTGCCAGCAGCCCAAGATTAGAGAGACTAGCGGGGGACGGGGAGCTGTTTTTT
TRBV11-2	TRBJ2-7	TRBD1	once	CASSLEWGQSYEQYF	TGTGCCAGCAGCTTAGAATGGGGACAGTCCTACGAGCAGTACTTC
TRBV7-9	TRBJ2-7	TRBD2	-	CSSSSTTSGRPYEQYF	TGTTCCAGCAGCTCCACGACTAGCGGGAGACCCTACGAGCAGTACTTC
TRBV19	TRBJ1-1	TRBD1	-	CASRRSGTGVNTEAFF	TGTGCCAGTAGACGTAGTGGGACAGGGGTGAACACTGAAGCTTTCTTT
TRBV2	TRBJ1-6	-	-	CASSGAGVGNSPLHF	TGTGCCAGCAGTGGGGCAGGGGTTGGTAATTCACCCCTCCACTTT
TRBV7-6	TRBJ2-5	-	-	CASSLDRKAQYF	TGTGCCAGCAGCCTCGACAGGAAGGCCCAGTACTTC
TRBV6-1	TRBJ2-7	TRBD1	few	CASSVTGGWTYEQYF	TGTGCCAGCAGTGTTACAGGGGGCTGGACCTACGAGCAGTACTTC
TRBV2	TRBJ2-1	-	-	CASSDRGSYNEQFF	TGTGCCAGCAGTGACAGGGGATCTTACAATGAGCAGTTCTTC
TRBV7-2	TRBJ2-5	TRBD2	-	CASSLGSGGAETQYF	TGTGCCAGCAGCTTAGGCAGCGGGGGGGCGGAGACCCAGTACTTC
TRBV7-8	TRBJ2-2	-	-	CASSLEHHTGELFF	TGTGCCAGCAGCTTAGAGCACCACACCGGGGAGCTGTTTTTT
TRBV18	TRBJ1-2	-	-	CASSPRGLDGYTF	TGTGCCAGCTCACCAAGGGGATTGGATGGCTACACCTTC
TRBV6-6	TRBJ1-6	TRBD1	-	CASRGTGYNSPLHF	TGTGCCAGCCGTGGGACAGGCTATAATTCACCCCTCCACTTT